Listed below are T cell receptor beta chains from one sample, sequenced in a study of shared clonotypes between healthy human individuals. TCRdb's copy holds only in-frame clones and misses some; the assay was immunoSEQ multiplex PCR. The sample lists some 2 million clones, 85% to 95% occurring once. Sequencing was done on a sample of naive CD4+ T cells sorted from blood. These receptors originate from a man aged 18 to 30 in good health. Both conserved end residues are part of each CDR3. The D gene is left open where the match is weak. A clone size is listed for some rows: how often the clone was seen (once, few, many), or a class if it is expanded.

TRBJ2-7	.	TRBV21-1	.	TGTGCCAGCAGCAATTCCGACAGGGCCCCACGCCACTACGAGCAGTACTTC	CASSNSDRAPRHYEQYF
TRBJ1-2	.	TRBV7-9	.	TGTGCCAGCAGTCCCACAGGGAACTATGGCTACACCTTC	CASSPTGNYGYTF
TRBJ2-5	once	TRBV30	.	TGTGCCTGGAGTGTACGAAGCCAAGAGACCCAGTACTTC	CAWSVRSQETQYF
TRBJ1-4	.	TRBV5-1	.	TGCGCCAGCAGCTTTTATACTAATGAAAAACTGTTTTTT	CASSFYTNEKLFF
TRBJ2-5	.	TRBV11-2	.	TGTGCCAGCAGCTCACTCACGGAGACCCAGTACTTC	CASSSLTETQYF
TRBJ1-5	.	TRBV19	TRBD1	TGTGCCAGTAGTGAACAGGGGGCCAGCAATCAGCCCCAGCATTTT	CASSEQGASNQPQHF
TRBJ2-5	.	TRBV28	.	TGTGCCAGCAGTGCCTTAAGGGACATCCAACAAGAGACCCAGTACTTC	CASSALRDIQQETQYF
TRBJ1-6	.	TRBV9	.	TGTGCCAGCAGCGCGGACAGTCCTCAGAATTCACCCCTCCACTTT	CASSADSPQNSPLHF
TRBJ2-1	.	TRBV20-1	.	TGCAGTGCTAGACGGGACCCTCAAGTGGTCTTC	CSARRDPQVVF
TRBJ1-2	.	TRBV6-6	.	TGTGCCAGCAGTTACGCTTCAGGGGTGAACTATGGCTACACCTTC	CASSYASGVNYGYTF
TRBJ1-2	.	TRBV5-1	.	TGCGCCAGCAGCTTGGGGCCGACAGACACCCGGGGTGGCTACACCTTC	CASSLGPTDTRGGYTF
TRBJ2-7	.	TRBV6-1	TRBD2	TGTGCCAGCAGTGCGGGACTAGCGGGACCTCGCTCCTACGAGCAGTACTTC	CASSAGLAGPRSYEQYF
TRBJ2-5	once	TRBV5-4	.	TGTGCCAGCAGCTTGGGGGGAGGCGGTTGGTCAGAGACCCAGTACTTC	CASSLGGGGWSETQYF
TRBJ1-1	.	TRBV29-1	.	TGCAGCGTTATCAGGTGGGCCGAAATAGAAGCTTTCTTT	CSVIRWAEIEAFF
TRBJ1-6	.	TRBV6-5	.	TGTGCCACCCGGACAGTAAATTCACCCCTCCACTTT	CATRTVNSPLHF
TRBJ1-1	.	TRBV10-3	.	TGTGCCATCAGTGAGTCAGGGTTGGAAGCTTTCTTT	CAISESGLEAFF
TRBJ1-5	once	TRBV7-9	TRBD1	TGTGCCAGCAGCTTTTCAGGGACAGGGAGGGGTCAGCCCCAGCATTTT	CASSFSGTGRGQPQHF
TRBJ1-1	.	TRBV25-1	TRBD1	TGTGCCAGCATGGGACAGACAACCCACACTGAAGCTTTCTTT	CASMGQTTHTEAFF
TRBJ2-1	.	TRBV5-1	.	TGCGCCAGCAGCTTGGGCTGGGCCAGCTCCTACAATGAGCAGTTCTTC	CASSLGWASSYNEQFF
TRBJ1-4	.	TRBV5-4	.	TGTGCCAGCAGCTTTGACCCGACAGCAACTAATGAAAAACTGTTTTTT	CASSFDPTATNEKLFF
TRBJ2-4	.	TRBV6-1	TRBD2	TGTGCCAGCAGTGAAGGTCGACTAGCGGGGGGAAACATTCAGTACTTC	CASSEGRLAGGNIQYF
TRBJ1-2	.	TRBV20-1	.	TGCAGTGCTACCAGACAGGCTGGCTACACCTTC	CSATRQAGYTF
TRBJ1-1	.	TRBV18	.	TGTGCCAGCTCCCGCAACCTTAACACTGAAGCTTTCTTT	CASSRNLNTEAFF
TRBJ2-1	.	TRBV9	.	TGTGCCAGCAGCACAAGTAGGTTGGGGTACAATGAGCAGTTCTTC	CASSTSRLGYNEQFF
TRBJ1-2	.	TRBV10-3	.	TGTGCCATCACTTACGGGCTCCTCTATGGCTACACCTTC	CAITYGLLYGYTF
TRBJ2-2	.	TRBV19	TRBD1	TGTGCCAGTACCGCGGACAGGGTCCCCGGGGAGCTGTTTTTT	CASTADRVPGELFF
TRBJ1-1	.	TRBV10-1	.	TGCGCCAGCAGTGGCAGGGTAAACACTGAAGCTTTCTTT	CASSGRVNTEAFF
TRBJ1-5	.	TRBV28	.	TGTGCCAGCAGTTTAAGTCCGGGGCAACGGAATCAGCCCCAGCATTTT	CASSLSPGQRNQPQHF
TRBJ1-1	.	TRBV27	.	TGTGCCAGCGGACCACGCGGGCCCCAGGTGGGCACTGAAGCTTTCTTT	CASGPRGPQVGTEAFF
TRBJ2-5	.	TRBV27	TRBD2	TGTGCCAGCAGTTTCGAGCGGGGCTCCCAAGAGACCCAGTACTTC	CASSFERGSQETQYF
TRBJ2-7	.	TRBV10-2	TRBD2	TGCGCCAGCAGTGCTCTAGCGGGGTCCTACGAGCAGTACTTC	CASSALAGSYEQYF
TRBJ1-1	.	TRBV5-1	.	TGCGCCAGCAGCTCGGCGGGGGAGGCATCCAACACTGAAGCTTTCTTT	CASSSAGEASNTEAFF
TRBJ1-4	.	TRBV5-6	.	TGTGCCAGCGAAGGGTCCAGACTAAATGAAAAACTGTTTTTT	CASEGSRLNEKLFF
TRBJ2-5	.	TRBV7-2	.	TGTGCCAGCAGCTTAGGCAGGACAGACCAAGAGACCCAGTACTTC	CASSLGRTDQETQYF
TRBJ2-7	once	TRBV5-1	.	TGCGCCAGCAGCTTGTCTCCAGGGGGAGGTTCCTACGAGCAGTACTTC	CASSLSPGGGSYEQYF
TRBJ2-7	.	TRBV12-5	.	TGTGCTAGTGGTCCCTGGCCGTTCGCCGAGCAGTACTTC	CASGPWPFAEQYF
TRBJ2-3	.	TRBV9	TRBD2	TGTGCCAGCAGCGTAGGGGGACTAGCGGGAGGCACAGATACGCAGTATTTT	CASSVGGLAGGTDTQYF
TRBJ2-4	.	TRBV7-9	.	TGTGCCAGCAGCGAAGCGTTGGCAGGCTTCGCCAAAAACATTCAGTACTTC	CASSEALAGFAKNIQYF
TRBJ2-1	.	TRBV5-1	.	TGCGCCAGCAGCTTGGAAGGGATTCCCTACAATGAGCAGTTCTTC	CASSLEGIPYNEQFF
TRBJ2-5	.	TRBV9	TRBD2	TGTGCCAGCAGCCCAGACCCGGGAGGGCTGGGGGAGACCCAGTACTTC	CASSPDPGGLGETQYF
TRBJ2-2	.	TRBV5-1	.	TGCGCCAGCAGCTTGAGGGGGGACCAGAACACCGGGGAGCTGTTTTTT	CASSLRGDQNTGELFF
TRBJ1-2	.	TRBV6-1	.	TGTGCCAGCAGTCCCCGCGGTAGGGGCTATGGCTACACCTTC	CASSPRGRGYGYTF
TRBJ2-7	.	TRBV5-6	.	TGTGCCAGCAGCGAGGTGTTGGGACAAAACTACGAGCAGTACTTC	CASSEVLGQNYEQYF
TRBJ1-6	.	TRBV29-1	.	TGCAGCGACTCACTACAGGTTTTCTATTCACCCCTCCACTTT	CSDSLQVFYSPLHF
TRBJ1-5	.	TRBV28	.	TGTGCCAGCAGCTCCCGGACAGATCTTTATAGCAATCAGCCCCAGCATTTT	CASSSRTDLYSNQPQHF
TRBJ1-1	.	TRBV30	.	TGTGCCTGGAGGGGGGACGGGGCTATTGCTTTCTTT	CAWRGDGAIAFF
TRBJ2-7	.	TRBV19	.	TGTGCCAGTAAAGGGTCATTCCAGCACTACGAGCAGTACTTC	CASKGSFQHYEQYF
TRBJ2-5	.	TRBV28	.	TGTGCCAGCAGTTCAGGGGGGCAAGAGACCCAGTACTTC	CASSSGGQETQYF
TRBJ1-2	.	TRBV5-4	TRBD1	TGTGCCAGCAGCTCGGACAGGGGAATTCTTGGCTACACCTTC	CASSSDRGILGYTF
TRBJ2-3	.	TRBV2	TRBD2	TGCGCCAGCAGGCAGACTAGCGGGGAAGCAGATACGCAGTATTTT	CASRQTSGEADTQYF
TRBJ2-6	.	TRBV6-1	.	TGTGCCAGCAGTGAAGCGGAGCTCCACCTCTCTGGGGCCAACGTCCTGACTTTC	CASSEAELHLSGANVLTF
TRBJ1-1	.	TRBV20-1	.	TGCAGTGCTAGGAGAAACAGGGAAGCTTTCTTT	CSARRNREAFF
TRBJ2-3	.	TRBV28	.	TGTGCCAGCAGTTGGGGGGGCAAAGGAGATACGCAGTATTTT	CASSWGGKGDTQYF
TRBJ1-1	.	TRBV25-1	.	TGTGCCAGCAGTGAATTAGGGGTAGGCACTGAAGCTTTCTTT	CASSELGVGTEAFF
TRBJ1-5	once	TRBV7-2	.	TGTGCCAGCAGCTCCGGTCCTAGCCAGCCCCAGCATTTT	CASSSGPSQPQHF